One sample yielded the 13 T cell receptor beta chains listed below, sequenced in a study of blood T cell repertoires in COVID-19. Libraries were prepared by immunoSEQ multiplex PCR; TCRdb keeps only in-frame clonotypes and omits some of them. The sample consists of around 26,000 clones, under 90% of them appearing once. The sample consisted of peripheral blood. Receptor source: a human donor in a cohort sampled during active COVID-19.

The rearrangement joins TRBV18 to TRBJ2-2; D perhaps matches TRBD2 (6 bases). Germline V gene sequence: CDR1 KGHSH, CDR2 LQKENI. The CDR3 contains 15 residues. Trimming shortened V by 0 bases and J by 7 bases, and 12 bases separated the two germline ends. As DNA, the CDR3 is TGTGCCAGCTCACCACCGCGGGAAGGGGACGGGGAGCTGTTTTTT. Translating it yields CASSPPREGDGELFF.

The chain is built from TRBV5-1 and TRBJ2-5, with a weak D call TRBD1 (6 bases). CDR1 SGHRS and CDR2 YFSETQ come from the germline V gene. V shed 3 bases and J shed 4 bases, with 16 bases lying between them. CDR3 size: 15 residues. The CDR3 nucleotides read TGCGCCAGCAGCTCGTCAACAGGGTCCGCAGAGACCCAGTACTTC. It is translated as CASSSSTGSAETQYF.

V and J are TRBV11-2 and TRBJ2-3; the D gene is possibly TRBD1 (6 bases). The ends were cut back, 7 bases at V and 6 bases at J, with 14 bases in the middle. Germline V CDR1 and CDR2: SGHAT, FQNNGV. The CDR3 extends over 13 amino acids. The CDR3 here is CASMPTQGDTQYF. CDR3 nucleotide sequence: TGTGCCAGCATGCCCACCCAGGGGGATACGCAGTATTTT.

The chain combines TRBV30 with TRBJ1-1; possibly TRBD1 for D (6 bases). Germline CDR1 and CDR2: GTSNPN and SVGIG (reference sequence). The CDR3 is 14 amino acids. V dropped 2 bases and J dropped 4 bases, with 14 bases sitting between them. The CDR3 region has the DNA TGTGCCTGGAGTACAAAAGGGACACGCACTGAAGCTTTCTTT. This encodes CAWSTKGTRTEAFF.

The gene calls are TRBV6-5 and TRBJ1-1, with D possibly being TRBD1 (6 bases). The germline V and J ends were trimmed by 6 bases and 0 bases, with 14 bases remaining between them. This CDR3 has 15 residues. Germline CDR1 is MNHEY and CDR2 is SVGAGI. The CDR3 region has the DNA TGTGCCAGCAGCTCGGACAGCGCTATGAACACTGAAGCTTTCTTT. This codes for CASSSDSAMNTEAFF.

For the CDR3, the DNA is TGTGCCAGCTCACCACCGTCCTTGAGCAATGAGCAGTTCTTC. This encodes CASSPPSLSNEQFF. J is TRBJ2-1 and V is TRBV18; D not resolved. CDR1 and CDR2 from the germline V gene are KGHSH and LQKENI. The CDR3 spans 14 residues. V dropped 0 bases and J dropped 6 bases, with 9 bases sitting between them.

This clone appeared a single time. The genes are TRBV27 and TRBJ2-7, with 7 bases aligning to TRBD2. V gave up 11 bases and J gave up 5 bases; unmatched junction bases: 3. The CDR3 covers 10 residues. CDR1 and CDR2 from the germline V gene are MNHEY and SMNVEV (reference sequence). Here the CDR3 reads CAFGGNEQYF. CDR3 DNA sequence: TGTGCCTTCGGGGGGAACGAGCAGTACTTC.

The chain has TRBV19 and TRBJ2-1; TRBD2 aligns across 7 bases. Germline lookup yields CDR1 LNHDA and CDR2 SQIVND (reference sequence). V shed 4 bases and J 4 bases; nucleotides not matched to a gene: 7. The CDR3 is 15 residues long. CDR3 in DNA: TGTGCCAGTAGTAAGGGGAGGGTTCTATACAATGAGCAGTTCTTC. Translating gives CASSKGRVLYNEQFF.

The chain is built from TRBV29-1 and TRBJ2-3; TRBD2 aligns across 12 bases. The CDR3 is 15 residues long. V was pared by 6 bases and J by 2 bases, with 6 bases of the junction left unmatched. In germline, CDR1 is SQVTM, CDR2 ANQGSEA. CDR3 nucleotide sequence: TGCAGCGTCCGCGGACTAGCGGGACTCACAGATACGCAGTATTTT. Encoded protein: CSVRGLAGLTDTQYF.

This clone was seen only once. This chain uses TRBV19 with TRBJ1-2; 11 nucleotides align to TRBD1. Germline assignment: CDR1 LNHDA and CDR2 SQIVND (reference sequence). V shed 3 bases and J 7 bases; nucleotides not matched to a gene: 10. The CDR3 totals 16 residues. The CDR3 loop is CASSMGQDRGPGGYTF. CDR3 nucleotide sequence: TGTGCCAGTAGTATGGGCCAGGACAGGGGGCCCGGTGGCTACACCTTC.

This chain connects TRBV11-2 to TRBJ2-5; D is perhaps TRBD2 (6 bases). Germline V gene lookup returns CDR1 SGHAT and CDR2 FQNNGV. V was clipped by 5 bases and J by 1 base, with 8 bases between them. There are 13 residues in the CDR3. CDR3 residues: CASSPGLQETQYF. In DNA form, the CDR3 reads TGTGCCAGCAGCCCGGGACTCCAAGAGACCCAGTACTTC.

The chain employs TRBV5-1 and TRBJ1-4, with D maybe TRBD1 (6 bases). The CDR3 runs to 14 residues. The ends were cut back, 2 bases at V and 3 bases at J, with 8 bases in the middle. Germline V gene data show CDR1 as SGHRS and CDR2 as YFSETQ. The CDR3 bases are TGCGCCAGCAGCTTAGGACAGCCTAATGAAAAACTGTTTTTT. Translation: CASSLGQPNEKLFF.

V is TRBV27 and J is TRBJ2-7; possibly TRBD2 for D (7 bases). CDR3 length: 16 amino acids. V gave up 8 bases and J gave up 5 bases, with 25 bases separating them. Per the germline V gene, CDR1 is MNHEY and CDR2 is SMNVEV (reference sequence). The DNA of the CDR3 is TGTGCCAGCTGGGGGGGGCGGGGGAGCTGGGCCGACGAGCAGTACTTC. Its protein product is CASWGGRGSWADEQYF.